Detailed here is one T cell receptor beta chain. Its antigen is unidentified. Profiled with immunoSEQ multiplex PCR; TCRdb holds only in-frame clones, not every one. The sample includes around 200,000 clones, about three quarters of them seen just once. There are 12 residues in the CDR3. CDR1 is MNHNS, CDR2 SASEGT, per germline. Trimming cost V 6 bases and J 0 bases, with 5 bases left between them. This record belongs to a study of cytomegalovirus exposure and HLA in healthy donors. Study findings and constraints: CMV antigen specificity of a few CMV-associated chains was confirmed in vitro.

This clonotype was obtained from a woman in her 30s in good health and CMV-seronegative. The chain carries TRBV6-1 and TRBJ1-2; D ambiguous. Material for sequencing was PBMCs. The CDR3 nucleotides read TGTGCCAGCAGCACATCTAACTATGGCTACACCTTC. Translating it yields CASSTSNYGYTF.